Below, 12 T cell receptor beta chains from the same sample are listed, as sequenced in a study of T cells in Graves' hyperthyroidism and ophthalmopathy. Researchers amplified the TCR beta CDR3 regions from RNA transcripts. Using the HTBI primer set, a first-round RT-PCR was run on the TCR CDR3. MiXCR was run by TCRdb on the multiplex PCR reads, yielding one entry per CDR3 protein. The sample shows 350,000 to 450,000 distinct CDR3 sequences, more than 11% of them seen only once. Sample: blood. These receptors were obtained from a woman between 55 and 75 years old with Graves' hyperthyroidism.

This clonotype was seen at least ten times. The chain couples TRBV28 to TRBJ2-2; TRBD1 might be the D (5 bases). Trimming stripped 2 bases from V and 7 bases from J, with 8 bases between. CDR1 and CDR2 from the germline V gene are MDHEN and SYDVKM. CDR3 length: 13 residues. CDR3 region: CASSLQGGGELFF. CDR3 bases: TGTGCCAGCAGTTTACAGGGTGGCGGGGAGCTGTTTTTT. Supplemented by reference TRBV28 and TRBJ2-2, the full variable domain reads DVKVTQSSRYLVKRTGEKVFLECVQDMDHENMFWYRQDPGLGLRLIYFSYDVKMKEKGDIPEGYSVSREKKERFSLILESASTNQTSMYLCASSLQGGGELFFGEGSRLTVL.

In its sample, this clonotype was seen many times. V usage is TRBV28 and J usage is TRBJ2-1; no reliable D call. With 4 bases removed from V and 6 bases from J, the gap between germline ends came to 10 bases. In germline, CDR1 is MDHEN, CDR2 SYDVKM. The CDR3 has 13 residues. In DNA, the CDR3 is TGTGCCAGCAGTTCGAGATGGGGCAATGAGCAGTTCTTC. Translation gives CASSSRWGNEQFF.

This clonotype has a count of ten or more. This chain's CDR3 is CASRPGPRYEQYF. Written as DNA, the CDR3 is TGTGCCAGCAGGCCCGGTCCTCGGTACGAGCAGTACTTC. The chain has TRBV28 and TRBJ2-7; D is ambiguous. With 6 bases removed from V and 4 bases from J, the gap between germline ends came to 13 bases. Germline CDR1 MDHEN, CDR2 SYDVKM. The CDR3 consists of 13 residues.

The chain links TRBV20-1 to TRBJ2-7, with 8 bases fitting TRBD1. J lost 6 bases, V lost 1 base, and 5 bases had no gene match. The CDR3 runs 13 residues. CDR1 and CDR2 (germline): DFQATT, SNEGSKA (reference sequence). This chain's CDR3 is CSARGSRGLEQYF. The CDR3 bases are TGCAGTGCTAGAGGCAGCAGGGGGCTCGAGCAGTACTTC.

The chain employs TRBV29-1 and TRBJ1-4, with a tentative D call TRBD1 (5 bases). The CDR3 length is 12 residues. The ends were cut back, 5 bases at V and 7 bases at J, with 11 bases in the middle. The germline V gene encodes CDR1 SQVTM and CDR2 ANQGSEA. CDR3 bases: TGCAGCGTTCTAACAGGTTCTGAAAAACTGTTTTTT. This translates into CSVLTGSEKLFF. Full variable domain (rest looked up from reference TRBV29-1 and TRBJ1-4): SAVISQKPSRDICQRGTSLTIQCQVDSQVTMMFWYRQQPGQSLTLIATANQGSEATYESGFVIDKFPISRPNLTFSTLTVSNMSPEDSSIYLCSVLTGSEKLFFGSGTQLSVL.

This clonotype showed up many times. This chain links TRBV12-3 or TRBV12-4 with TRBJ2-7, with 7 positions matching TRBD1. CDR3 length: 14 residues. V shed 6 bases and J 4 bases; nucleotides not matched to a gene: 9. CDR3 bases: TGTGCCAGCAGGTCCGGGACAGCATATTACGAGCAGTACTTC. Residues: CASRSGTAYYEQYF.

The chain links TRBV24-1 to TRBJ2-7; TRBD1 is a possible D gene (6 bases). V lost 9 bases and J 1 base, leaving 33 bases between the germline ends. Germline V CDR1 and CDR2: KGHDR, SFDVKD. This CDR3 has 20 amino acids. CDR3: CATHRSVSKQGLISSYEQYF. The CDR3 coding sequence is TGTGCCACCCACCGTTCAGTTTCTAAACAGGGATTGATTAGTTCCTACGAGCAGTACTTC.

This clonotype was observed once. Relative to the germline gene, one junction end is altered; a read error may explain this. J is TRBJ1-5 and V is TRBV27, with D hard to call. The CDR3 has 14 residues. Per the germline V gene, CDR1 is MNHEY and CDR2 is SMNVEV (reference sequence). CDR3: CASGLRRSNQPQHF. CDR3 nucleotide sequence: TGTGCCAGCGGTTTACGGCGGAGCAATCAGCCCCAGCATTTT.

This chain connects TRBV14 to TRBJ2-1; maybe TRBD1 (5 bases). CDR1 is SGHDN and CDR2 is FVKESK in the germline V gene. With 6 bases removed from V and 12 bases from J, the gap between germline ends came to 21 bases. The CDR3 is made up of 14 amino acids. In DNA form, the CDR3 reads TGTGCCAGCAGTCGCGATTGGGGTAGGGGTGGGCAGTTCTTC. Protein product: CASSRDWGRGGQFF.

This clonotype was counted many times. This chain connects TRBV6-1 to TRBJ1-1, with 8 bases fitting TRBD1. The CDR3 length is 15 residues. Germline values: CDR1 MNHNS, CDR2 SASEGT. Trimming removed 3 bases from V and 0 bases from J; junction bases left unmatched: 3. The CDR3 loop is CASSDQTGVNTEAFF. CDR3 nucleotides: TGTGCCAGCAGTGACCAGACAGGGGTGAACACTGAAGCTTTCTTT.

This clonotype was seen repeatedly, ten times or more. The chain combines TRBV6-2 or TRBV6-3 with TRBJ2-1; D may be TRBD1 (6 bases). V gave up 7 bases and J gave up 7 bases, with 20 bases separating them. The CDR3 runs 15 residues. CDR1 and CDR2 (germline): MNHEY, SVGEGT. For the CDR3, the DNA is TGTGCCAGCACCTCACAGGGCTCGTTTAGGAATGAGCAGTTCTTC. Amino acids: CASTSQGSFRNEQFF.

This clonotype was seen a few times. The chain carries TRBV19 and TRBJ2-3, with TRBD2 identical over 8 bases. The trim removed 9 bases at V and 1 base at J, leaving 9 bases unmatched. There are 15 residues in the CDR3. Germline CDR1 reads LNHDA; CDR2 reads SQIVND (reference sequence). CDR3 loop: CASHTGTRGTDTQYF. CDR3 coding DNA: TGTGCCAGCCACACCGGGACTAGGGGCACAGATACGCAGTATTTT.